The clone carrying this T cell receptor beta chain was detected once. The record originates from a study of blood T cell repertoires in COVID-19. Study-wide context: Specimens from acute and convalescent COVID-19 originated in the United States, Italy and Spain. Nucleic acid was either cDNA or gDNA, and it came from T cells, B-cell-depleted T cells, or PBMCs.

Original processing methods: Amplifying reference gene primers gave estimates of nucleated cell counts. This table comes from immunoSEQ multiplex PCR, and its TCRdb copy is limited to in-frame clones, with some not included. The DNA gave D and trimming, while V, J and clone size come from that table. Altogether 110,000 to 150,000 clones are present, about 90% being singletons, with the ten largest covering 1.7%. Germline CDR1 SGDLS, CDR2 YYNGEE. There are 14 residues in the CDR3. The V segment lost 3 bases and the J segment 6 bases; nucleotides outside the gene matches: 2. Material for sequencing was peripheral blood. The origin of this receptor is a woman between 45 and 65 years old with acute or convalescent COVID-19. V gene TRBV9 combines with J gene TRBJ2-1, with TRBD2 matching over 11 bases. The CDR3 sequence is CASSGSGRANEQFF. In DNA form, the CDR3 reads TGTGCCAGCAGCGGTAGCGGGAGGGCCAATGAGCAGTTCTTC.